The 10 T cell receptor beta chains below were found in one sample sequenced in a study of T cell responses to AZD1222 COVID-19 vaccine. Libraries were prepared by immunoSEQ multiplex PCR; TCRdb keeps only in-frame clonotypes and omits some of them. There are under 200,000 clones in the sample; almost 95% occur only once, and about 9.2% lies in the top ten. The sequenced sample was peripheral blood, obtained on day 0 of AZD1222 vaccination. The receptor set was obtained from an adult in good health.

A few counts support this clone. CDR3 region: CASSQEIRGVNTEAFF. For the CDR3, the DNA is TGCGCCAGCAGCCAAGAGATCCGGGGAGTGAACACTGAAGCTTTCTTT. The chain links TRBV4-1 to TRBJ1-1; D unresolved. Trimming took off 0 bases at V and 0 bases at J, with 11 bases between the two ends. The germline gives CDR1 MGHRA, CDR2 YSYEKL. CDR3 length: 16 residues.

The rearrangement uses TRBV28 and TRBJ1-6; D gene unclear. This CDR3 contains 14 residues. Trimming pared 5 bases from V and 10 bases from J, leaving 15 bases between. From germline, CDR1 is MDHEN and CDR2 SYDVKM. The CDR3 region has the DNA TGTGCCAGCAGTCCTGTTGAGGGTCGATCACCCCTCCACTTT. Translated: CASSPVEGRSPLHF.

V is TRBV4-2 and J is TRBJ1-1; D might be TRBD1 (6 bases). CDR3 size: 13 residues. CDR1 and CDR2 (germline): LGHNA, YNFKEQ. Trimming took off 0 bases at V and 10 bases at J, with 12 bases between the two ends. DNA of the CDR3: TGTGCCAGCAGCCAAGAAGTTAGGGGGACAGCTTTCTTT. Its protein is CASSQEVRGTAFF.

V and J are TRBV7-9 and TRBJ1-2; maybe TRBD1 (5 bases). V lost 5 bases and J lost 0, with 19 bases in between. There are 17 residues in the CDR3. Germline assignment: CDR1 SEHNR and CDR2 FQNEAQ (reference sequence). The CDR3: CASSLPRVGGANYGYTF. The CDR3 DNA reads TGTGCCAGCAGCCTCCCGAGAGTCGGGGGAGCTAACTATGGCTACACCTTC.

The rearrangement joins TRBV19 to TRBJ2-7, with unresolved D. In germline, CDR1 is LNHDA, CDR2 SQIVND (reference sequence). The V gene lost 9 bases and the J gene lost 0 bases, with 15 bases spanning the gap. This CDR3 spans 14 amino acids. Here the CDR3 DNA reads TGTGCCAGCCAACCTGGCGGATACTCCTACGAGCAGTACTTC. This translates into CASQPGGYSYEQYF.

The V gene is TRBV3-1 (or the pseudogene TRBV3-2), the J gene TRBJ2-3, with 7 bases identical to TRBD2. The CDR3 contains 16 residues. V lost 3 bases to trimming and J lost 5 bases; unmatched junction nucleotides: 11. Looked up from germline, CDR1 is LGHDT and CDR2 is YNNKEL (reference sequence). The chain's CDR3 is CASSHQAGVRGDTQYF. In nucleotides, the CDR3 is TGTGCCAGCAGCCACCAGGCGGGAGTGCGGGGAGATACGCAGTATTTT.

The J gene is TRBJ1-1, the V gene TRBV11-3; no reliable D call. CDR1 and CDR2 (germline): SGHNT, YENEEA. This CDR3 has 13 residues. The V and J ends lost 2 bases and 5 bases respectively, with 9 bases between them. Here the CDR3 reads CASSLRFGTEAFF. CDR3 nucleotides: TGTGCCAGCAGCTTACGGTTTGGAACTGAAGCTTTCTTT. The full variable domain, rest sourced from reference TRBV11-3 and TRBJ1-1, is EAGVVQSPRYKIIEKKQPVAFWCNPISGHNTLYWYLQNLGQGPELLIRYENEEAVDDSQLPKDRFSAERLKGVDSTLKIQPAELGDSAVYLCASSLRFGTEAFFGQGTRLTVV.

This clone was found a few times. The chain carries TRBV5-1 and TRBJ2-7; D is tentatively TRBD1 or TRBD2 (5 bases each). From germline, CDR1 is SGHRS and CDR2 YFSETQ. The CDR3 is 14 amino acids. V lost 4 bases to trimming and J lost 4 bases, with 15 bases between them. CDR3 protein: CASSARDGPYEQYF. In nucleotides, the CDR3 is TGCGCCAGCAGCGCTCGGGACGGCCCTTACGAGCAGTACTTC.

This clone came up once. CDR3 DNA sequence: TGTGCCTGGAGTTTAGTCGCACGCTCTGGAAACACCATATATTTT. It translates to CAWSLVARSGNTIYF. This chain connects TRBV30 to TRBJ1-3; D not certain. The V and J ends lost 2 bases and 0 bases respectively, with 11 bases between them. Germline CDR1 GTSNPN, CDR2 SVGIG (reference sequence). This CDR3 has 15 amino acids. The entire variable domain, with the rest obtained from reference TRBV30 and TRBJ1-3, is as follows: SQTIHQWPATLVQPVGSPLSLECTVEGTSNPNLYWYRQAAGRGLQLLFYSVGIGQISSEVPQNLSASRPQDRQFILSSKKLLLSDSGFYLCAWSLVARSGNTIYFGEGSWLTVV.

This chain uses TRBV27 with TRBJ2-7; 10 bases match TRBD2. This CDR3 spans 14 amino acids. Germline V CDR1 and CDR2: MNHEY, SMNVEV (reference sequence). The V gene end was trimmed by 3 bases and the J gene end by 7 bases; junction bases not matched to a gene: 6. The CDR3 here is CASSLGTSGNEQYF. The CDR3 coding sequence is TGTGCCAGCAGTTTGGGTACTAGCGGGAATGAGCAGTACTTC.